These 30 T cell receptor beta chains originate from one sample sequenced in a study of blood T cell repertoires in COVID-19. Method: immunoSEQ multiplex PCR; TCRdb's copy keeps in-frame clones and lacks some. The sample holds roughly 87,000 clones; approximately 89% are singletons and the top ten take 0.35% to 0.5%. The specimen sequenced was peripheral blood. Receptors were obtained from a man in his sixties with acute or convalescent COVID-19.

V gene TRBV2 combines with J gene TRBJ1-2; the match to TRBD1 covers 7 bases. The length of the CDR3 is 14 residues. J lost 4 bases, V lost 2 bases, and 4 bases had no gene match. Germline-derived CDR1 and CDR2 are SNHLY and FYNNEI. The CDR3 bases are TGTGCCAGCAGTGAACGGACAGGCTTCTATGGCTACACCTTC. This translates into CASSERTGFYGYTF.

The DNA of the CDR3 is TGTGCCAGCAGAGGGGACAGGGGGCGACCTGAAGCTTTCTTT. Translated: CASRGDRGRPEAFF. The chain has TRBV25-1 and TRBJ1-1; 12 bases fit TRBD1. Trimming removed 6 bases from V and 6 bases from J; junction bases left unmatched: 5. In germline, CDR1 is MGHDK, CDR2 SYGVNS. CDR3 length: 14 residues. Based on the CDR3 plus reference TRBV25-1 and TRBJ1-1, the full variable domain is EADIYQTPRYLVIGTGKKITLECSQTMGHDKMYWYQQDPGMELHLIHYSYGVNSTEKGDLSSESTVSRIRTEHFPLTLESARPSHTSQYLCASRGDRGRPEAFFGQGTRLTVV.

The chain joins TRBV9 to TRBJ1-1, with a possible D match to TRBD1 (6 bases). Germline V gene data show CDR1 as SGDLS and CDR2 as YYNGEE. V lost 6 bases, J lost 1 base, and 10 bases lay in between. The CDR3 is 13 amino acids. The CDR3 DNA reads as TGTGCCAGCACCGGGACACAGAACACTGAAGCTTTCTTT. Translation gives CASTGTQNTEAFF.

V is TRBV6-1 and J is TRBJ1-5, with D possibly matching TRBD1 (5 bases). The CDR3 has 14 residues. V gave up 2 bases and J gave up 4 bases, with 9 bases separating them. Germline CDR1 MNHNS, CDR2 SASEGT. The CDR3 is CASSELGGNQPQHF. DNA of the CDR3: TGTGCCAGCAGTGAACTGGGGGGTAATCAGCCCCAGCATTTT.

CDR3 amino acids: CASSLQASGRYEQYF. In DNA form, the CDR3 reads TGTGCCAGCTCATTACAGGCTAGCGGGAGATACGAGCAGTACTTC. The genes are TRBV18 and TRBJ2-7; TRBD2 aligns across 10 bases. CDR1 and CDR2 from the germline V gene are KGHSH and LQKENI. The V and J ends lost 5 bases and 4 bases, in that order; junction bases with no gene match: 8. The CDR3 totals 15 residues.

This clone was seen only once. The chain links TRBV5-6 to TRBJ2-7; 10 bases line up with TRBD1. The CDR3 runs to 15 residues. CDR1 is SGHDT and CDR2 is YYEEEE in the germline V gene. The V segment lost 4 bases and the J segment 2 bases; nucleotides outside the gene matches: 6. The CDR3 nucleotides are TGTGCCAGCAGCGCCGGACAGGGGGTAGCCTACGAGCAGTACTTC. As protein: CASSAGQGVAYEQYF.

J is TRBJ2-3 and V is TRBV4-2; 8 positions agree with TRBD1. This CDR3 region has 16 residues. In germline, CDR1 is LGHNA, CDR2 YNFKEQ. V shed 1 base, J shed 4 bases, and the junction held 7 bases outside the gene matches. The CDR3 nucleotides are TGTGCCAGCAGCCAAGGACCCCAGGGGGCGTCAGATACGCAGTATTTT. It specifies CASSQGPQGASDTQYF.

This sequence joins TRBV5-1 and TRBJ2-7; 10 bases are a match to TRBD1. Per the germline V gene, CDR1 is SGHRS and CDR2 is YFSETQ. This CDR3 comprises 17 residues. With 3 bases clipped from V and 2 bases from J, the junction kept 11 bases outside the gene matches. The chain's CDR3 is CASSSTGQGFPPYEQYF. CDR3 in DNA: TGCGCCAGCAGCTCGACGGGACAGGGGTTTCCCCCCTACGAGCAGTACTTC.

This clone was recorded a few times. The CDR3 DNA reads TGTGCCAGCAGGGTGGGGGGATGGAGCGGGAGGTGGACAGATACGCAGTATTTT. This gives the protein CASRVGGWSGRWTDTQYF. V gene TRBV11-2 combines with J gene TRBJ2-3; 9 positions match TRBD2. The CDR3 runs to 18 residues. Germline-derived CDR1 and CDR2 are SGHAT and FQNNGV. The V gene end was trimmed by 6 bases and the J gene end by 3 bases; junction bases not matched to a gene: 16.

This clone is a singleton in its sample. The chain has TRBV12-5 and TRBJ1-4, with a tentative D call TRBD1 (5 bases). Germline CDR1 reads LGHNT; CDR2 reads FRNRAP. The CDR3 is made up of 13 amino acids. Trimming removed 1 base at V and 8 bases at J, with 8 bases between. In DNA form, the CDR3 reads TGTGCTAGTGGTTTGGAGGAGGGGGAAAAACTGTTTTTT. Translation: CASGLEEGEKLFF.

The chain joins TRBV5-4 to TRBJ2-5; 8 bases map to TRBD1. With 3 bases clipped from V and 5 bases from J, the junction kept 6 bases outside the gene matches. Germline values: CDR1 SGHNT, CDR2 YYREEE (reference sequence). This CDR3 contains 14 residues. CDR3 bases: TGTGCCAGCAGCTCTCCAGGGGGCATCGAGACCCAGTACTTC. Translated, it gives CASSSPGGIETQYF.

Concerning this clone: An end of the junction does not agree with germline; a read error may underlie this. The chain carries TRBV18 and TRBJ2-7; 7 bases are a match to TRBD2. The germline V gene has CDR1 KGHSH and CDR2 LQKENI. The CDR3 contains 12 residues. CDR3 region: CASSPSGDSWGF. For the CDR3, the DNA is TGTGCCAGCTCACCCAGCGGGGACTCGTGGGGCTTC.

The chain's CDR3 is CSTRQGGVNTEAFF. The CDR3, as DNA: TGCAGCACACGACAGGGGGGAGTGAACACTGAAGCTTTCTTT. The chain joins TRBV29-1 to TRBJ1-1, with TRBD1 matching over 9 bases. The CDR3 contains 14 residues. The V gene end was trimmed by 8 bases and the J gene end by 0 bases; junction bases not matched to a gene: 7. The germline gives CDR1 SQVTM, CDR2 ANQGSEA.

The chain couples TRBV5-5 to TRBJ2-1; perhaps TRBD1 as D (5 bases). V was clipped by 2 bases and J by 8 bases, with 17 bases between them. CDR3 length equals 15 residues. The germline gives CDR1 SGHKS, CDR2 YYEKEE (reference sequence). In DNA form, the CDR3 reads TGTGCCAGCAGCTTCGCCAGGACATTTGGGGATGAGCAGTTCTTC. It codes for CASSFARTFGDEQFF.

The V gene is TRBV10-1, the J gene TRBJ2-3; 9 bases agree with TRBD2. This CDR3 region has 13 residues. The J segment lost 8 bases and the V segment lost 7 bases, leaving 7 bases of the junction unmatched. CDR1 WNHNN and CDR2 SYGVQD come from the germline V gene (reference sequence). This CDR3 reads CASKASGEGTQYF. CDR3 bases: TGCGCCAGCAAAGCTAGCGGGGAGGGTACGCAGTATTTT.

The chain combines TRBV19 with TRBJ2-7; weak D call: TRBD1 (5 bases). Trimming stripped 3 bases from V and 2 bases from J, with 17 bases between. Germline V gene data show CDR1 as LNHDA and CDR2 as SQIVND (reference sequence). The CDR3 has 16 residues. In DNA, the CDR3 is TGTGCCAGTAGTATGAGTTTCATCGTAGGGGCCTACGAGCAGTACTTC. This translates into CASSMSFIVGAYEQYF. The full variable domain, completed using reference TRBV19 and TRBJ2-7, is DGGITQSPKYLFRKEGQNVTLSCEQNLNHDAMYWYRQDPGQGLRLIYYSQIVNDFQKGDIAEGYSVSREKKESFPLTVTSAQKNPTAFYLCASSMSFIVGAYEQYFGPGTRLTVT.

This clone was counted a few times. This chain uses TRBV2 with TRBJ1-5; 7 nucleotides match TRBD1. Germline CDR1 SNHLY, CDR2 FYNNEI. The CDR3 consists of 15 residues. Losses at the gene ends were 7 bases for V and 2 bases for J; bases not matched to a gene: 8. In DNA form, the CDR3 reads TGTGCCAGCAAGCAGGGCAGGGGGGGCAATCAGCCCCAGCATTTT. Encoded protein: CASKQGRGGNQPQHF.

The J gene is TRBJ1-1, the V gene TRBV3-1 (or the pseudogene TRBV3-2); weak D call: TRBD1 (6 bases). From germline, CDR1 is LGHDT and CDR2 YNNKEL (reference sequence). There are 15 residues in the CDR3. V was pared by 1 base and J by 2 bases, with 11 bases between. CDR3 protein: CASSQVGAVNTEAFF. Written as DNA, the CDR3 is TGTGCCAGCAGCCAAGTGGGGGCAGTTAACACTGAAGCTTTCTTT.

This clone showed up just once. The chain joins TRBV19 to TRBJ2-3; a possible D gene is TRBD1 (7 bases). Germline lookup yields CDR1 LNHDA and CDR2 SQIVND (reference sequence). The CDR3 covers 15 residues. Trimming stripped 6 bases from V and 1 base from J, with 14 bases between. The CDR3 bases are TGTGCCAGTAGCGGAGGGGGCCGTGGCACAGATACGCAGTATTTT. Translation gives CASSGGGRGTDTQYF.

This clone was recorded a few times. The V gene is TRBV14, the J gene TRBJ1-1, with D tentatively TRBD1 (6 bases). The CDR3 is made up of 13 amino acids. The germline CDR1 and CDR2 sequences are SGHDN and FVKESK. V was trimmed by 8 bases and J by 8 bases, leaving 18 bases between them. CDR3 coding DNA: TGTGCCAGCGGACTAGTGGGGGGGCTGGAAGCTTTCTTT. Its translation is CASGLVGGLEAFF.

The chain has TRBV11-2 and TRBJ1-2, with a possible D match to TRBD1 (5 bases). The CDR3 is 14 amino acids. The V and J ends lost 1 base and 2 bases respectively, with 8 bases between them. Germline V gives CDR1 SGHAT, CDR2 FQNNGV. Written as DNA, the CDR3 is TGTGCCAGCAGCTTAGGCCAGGGAAACTATGGCTACACCTTC. Translation gives CASSLGQGNYGYTF. Using reference TRBV11-2 and TRBJ1-2 for the parts outside the CDR3, the full variable domain is EAGVAQSPRYKIIEKRQSVAFWCNPISGHATLYWYQQILGQGPKLLIQFQNNGVVDDSQLPKDRFSAERLKGVDSTLKIQPAKLEDSAVYLCASSLGQGNYGYTFGSGTRLTVV.

The J gene is TRBJ2-7, the V gene TRBV20-1; perhaps TRBD1 as D (5 bases). CDR1 and CDR2 (germline): DFQATT, SNEGSKA (reference sequence). The CDR3 totals 15 residues. Trimming took off 3 bases at V and 3 bases at J, with 18 bases between the two ends. Here the CDR3 reads CSASSVTAENYEQYF. The CDR3 bases are TGCAGTGCTAGTTCGGTGACAGCCGAGAACTACGAGCAGTACTTC.

The chain employs TRBV4-1 and TRBJ1-6, with D tentatively TRBD1 (5 bases). V lost 5 bases and J lost 5, with 10 bases in between. This CDR3 has 14 amino acids. Germline V gene data show CDR1 as MGHRA and CDR2 as YSYEKL. The CDR3 region is CASSRGGDNSPLHF. The CDR3 nucleotides are TGCGCCAGCAGCAGGGGTGGGGATAATTCACCCCTCCACTTT.

CDR3 residues: CSASFYGDGNEQYF. The DNA of the CDR3 is TGCAGTGCTAGTTTTTACGGAGACGGGAACGAGCAGTACTTC. V is TRBV20-1 and J is TRBJ2-7; D is perhaps TRBD2 (5 bases). This CDR3 has 14 residues. V was clipped by 3 bases and J by 5 bases, with 17 bases between them. CDR1 and CDR2 from the germline V gene are DFQATT and SNEGSKA (reference sequence).

This chain links TRBV7-2 with TRBJ1-2; 8 bases are a match to TRBD1. Germline lookup yields CDR1 SGHTA and CDR2 FQGNSA. V gave up 1 base and J gave up 3 bases; unmatched junction bases: 4. CDR3 length equals 15 residues. The CDR3 loop is CASSLGQGTDYGYTF. CDR3 nucleotide sequence: TGTGCCAGCAGCTTAGGACAGGGGACTGACTATGGCTACACCTTC.

This sequence joins TRBV7-2 and TRBJ2-7, with D tentatively TRBD2 (5 bases). The CDR3 is 14 residues long. The germline V and J ends were trimmed by 7 bases and 2 bases, with 15 bases remaining between them. Germline V gene sequence: CDR1 SGHTA, CDR2 FQGNSA. The CDR3 DNA reads TGTGCCAGCAACAACAGAGGGTCACCCTACGAGCAGTACTTC. Protein sequence: CASNNRGSPYEQYF.

The gene calls are TRBV9 and TRBJ1-2; D is undetermined. V gave up 3 bases and J gave up 3 bases, with 18 bases separating them. The CDR3 consists of 16 residues. CDR1 SGDLS and CDR2 YYNGEE come from the germline V gene. In DNA form, the CDR3 reads TGTGCCAGCAGCGCTAGCCCTGGGGAACTACACTATGGCTACACCTTC. It yields the protein CASSASPGELHYGYTF. The full variable domain, in which reference TRBV9 and TRBJ1-2 provide the parts outside the CDR3, is DSGVTQTPKHLITATGQRVTLRCSPRSGDLSVYWYQQSLDQGLQFLIQYYNGEERAKGNILERFSAQQFPDLHSELNLSSLELGDSALYFCASSASPGELHYGYTFGSGTRLTVV.

V is TRBV11-2 and J is TRBJ2-7, with 9 bases identical to TRBD2. There are 15 residues in the CDR3. CDR1 and CDR2 (germline): SGHAT, FQNNGV. J lost 4 bases, V lost 6 bases, and 10 bases had no gene match. The CDR3 sequence: CASSSSGVYSYEQYF. The CDR3 DNA follows: TGTGCCAGCAGTTCTAGCGGGGTCTACTCGTACGAGCAGTACTTC.

This clone was seen just once. The V gene is TRBV5-4, the J gene TRBJ2-6, with D maybe TRBD1 (6 bases). V shed 6 bases and J shed 2 bases, with 18 bases lying between them. The CDR3 spans 17 residues. From germline, CDR1 is SGHNT and CDR2 YYREEE (reference sequence). The CDR3 protein is CASTVGQLGPGANVLTF. CDR3 bases: TGTGCCAGCACCGTAGGACAGTTGGGCCCTGGGGCCAACGTCCTGACTTTC.

The CDR3 DNA sequence: TGTGCCAGTACCCTAGGCAGAACAGGGACAGGGAACACCGGGGAGCTGTTTTTT. This codes for CASTLGRTGTGNTGELFF. The chain joins TRBV19 to TRBJ2-2; 8 bases align to TRBD1. The germline gives CDR1 LNHDA, CDR2 SQIVND (reference sequence). V shed 7 bases and J 1 base; nucleotides not matched to a gene: 14. This CDR3 has 18 residues.